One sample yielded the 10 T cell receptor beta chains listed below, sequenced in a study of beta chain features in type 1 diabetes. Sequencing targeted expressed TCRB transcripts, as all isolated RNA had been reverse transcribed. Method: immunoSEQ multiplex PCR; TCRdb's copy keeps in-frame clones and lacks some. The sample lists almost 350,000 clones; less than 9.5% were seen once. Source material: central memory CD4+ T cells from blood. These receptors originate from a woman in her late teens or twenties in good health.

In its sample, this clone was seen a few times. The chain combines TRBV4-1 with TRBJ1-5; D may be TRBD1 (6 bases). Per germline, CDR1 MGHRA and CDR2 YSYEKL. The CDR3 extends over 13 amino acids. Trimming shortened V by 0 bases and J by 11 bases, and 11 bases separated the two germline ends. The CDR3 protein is CASSQDRGWAQHF. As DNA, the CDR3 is TGCGCCAGCAGCCAAGATAGGGGGTGGGCCCAGCATTTT.

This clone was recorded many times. CDR3 protein: CASSFKGDTEAFF. In nucleotides, the CDR3 is TGTGCCAGCAGCTTTAAGGGGGACACTGAAGCTTTCTTT. The chain is built from TRBV7-2 and TRBJ1-1; D might be TRBD1 (6 bases). Germline loops: CDR1 SGHTA, CDR2 FQGNSA. Trimming cost V 3 bases and J 3 bases, with 8 bases left between them. The CDR3 extends over 13 amino acids.

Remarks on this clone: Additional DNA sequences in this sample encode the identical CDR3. CDR3 loop: CASSEVLETQYF. CDR3 in DNA: TGCGCCAGCAGTGAAGTTTTGGAGACCCAGTACTTC. The chain links TRBV10-2 to TRBJ2-5; D is ambiguous. The CDR3 extends over 12 amino acids. V dropped 3 bases and J dropped 5 bases, with 7 bases sitting between them. CDR1 and CDR2 (germline): WSHSY, SAAADI.

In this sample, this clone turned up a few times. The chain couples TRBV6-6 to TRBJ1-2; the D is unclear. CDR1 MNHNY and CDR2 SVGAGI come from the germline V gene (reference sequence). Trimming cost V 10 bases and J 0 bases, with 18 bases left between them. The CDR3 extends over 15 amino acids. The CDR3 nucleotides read TGTGCCATCAGCGCCGGGCAGCAAGCTAACTATGGCTACACCTTC. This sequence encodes CAISAGQQANYGYTF.

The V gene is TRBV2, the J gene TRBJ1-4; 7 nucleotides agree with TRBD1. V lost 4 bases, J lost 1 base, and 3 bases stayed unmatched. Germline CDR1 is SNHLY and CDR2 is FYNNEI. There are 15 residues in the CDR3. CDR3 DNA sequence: TGTGCCAGCAGTGGGTACAGGGGAACTAATGAAAAACTGTTTTTT. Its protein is CASSGYRGTNEKLFF.

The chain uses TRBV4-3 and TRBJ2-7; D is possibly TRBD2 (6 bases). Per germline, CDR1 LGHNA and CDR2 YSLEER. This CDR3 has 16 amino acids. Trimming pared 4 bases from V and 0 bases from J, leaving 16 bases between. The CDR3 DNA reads TGCGCCAGCAGCCGAGGAATAGCGGCAACCTCCTACGAGCAGTACTTC. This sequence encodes CASSRGIAATSYEQYF.

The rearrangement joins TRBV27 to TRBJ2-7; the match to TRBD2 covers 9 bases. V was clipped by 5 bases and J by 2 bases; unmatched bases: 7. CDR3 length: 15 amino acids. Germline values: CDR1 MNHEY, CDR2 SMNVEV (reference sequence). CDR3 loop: CASSTRTSATYEQYF. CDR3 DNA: TGTGCCAGCAGTACGCGGACTAGCGCTACCTACGAGCAGTACTTC.

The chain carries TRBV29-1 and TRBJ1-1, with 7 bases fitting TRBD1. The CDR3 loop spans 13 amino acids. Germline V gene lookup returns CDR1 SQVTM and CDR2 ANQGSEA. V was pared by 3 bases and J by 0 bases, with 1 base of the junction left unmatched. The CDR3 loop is CSVEQGVNTEAFF. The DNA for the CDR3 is TGCAGCGTTGAGCAGGGGGTGAACACTGAAGCTTTCTTT.

The CDR3 nucleotides are TGTGCCAGCAGCACCGACCGGGACCACACAGATACGCAGTATTTT. Translation gives CASSTDRDHTDTQYF. V is TRBV4-2 and J is TRBJ2-3; D may be TRBD1 or TRBD2 (5 bases each). From germline, CDR1 is LGHNA and CDR2 YNFKEQ. The germline V and J ends were trimmed by 5 bases and 2 bases, with 14 bases remaining between them. The CDR3 totals 15 residues.

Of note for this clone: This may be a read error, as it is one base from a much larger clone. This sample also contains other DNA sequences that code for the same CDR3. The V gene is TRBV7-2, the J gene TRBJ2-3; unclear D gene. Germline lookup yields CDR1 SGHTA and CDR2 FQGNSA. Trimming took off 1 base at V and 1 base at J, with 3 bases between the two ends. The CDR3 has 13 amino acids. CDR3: CASSLVGTDTQYF. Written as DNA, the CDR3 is TGTGCCAGCAGCTTAGTAGGCACAGATACGCAGTATTTT. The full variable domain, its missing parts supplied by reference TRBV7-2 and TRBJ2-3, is GAGVSQSPSNKVTEKGKDVELRCDPISGHTALYWYRQSLGQGLEFLIYFQGNSAPDKSGLPSDRFSAERTGGSVSTLTIQRTQQEDSAVYLCASSLVGTDTQYFGPGTRLTVL.